A selection of T cell receptor beta chains follows, all from one sample in a study of molecular identifiers for immune sequencing clone quantification. MiXCR, applied by TCRdb to the PCR reads, yields one record per CDR3 protein. Found here are over 550,000 distinct CDR3 sequences, around 25% of them singletons; the top ten hold 0.6% to 0.9%. Sequencing was carried out using naive CD8+ T cells from blood, with Jurkat cell RNA spiked in. The receptor source for this set is a human donor in good health. Some libraries in this study had Jurkat cell RNA spiked in. Both conserved end residues are part of each CDR3. A D gene is named only where the DNA matches it firmly. Some rows mark clone size as missing; the rest say once, few, many or name a class of expanded clone.

>-|TRBJ2-1|TRBV6-4|-
TGTGCCAGCAGTGACTTTCCCAGCCCCACTTTACTGCAGTTCTTC
CASSDFPSPTLLQFF
>-|TRBJ1-5|TRBV2|-
TGTGCCAGCAGTGAAGCGCTAGGTCCCAATAGCAATCAGCCCCAGCATTTT
CASSEALGPNSNQPQHF
>many|TRBJ2-3|TRBV6-5|TRBD2
TGTGCCAGCAGCCAACTAGCGGGGGGGAGCACAGATACGCAGTATTTT
CASSQLAGGSTDTQYF
>-|TRBJ2-7|TRBV5-6|TRBD2
TGTGCCAGCAGCGACGGACTAGCGGATTTCTACGAGCAGTACTTC
CASSDGLADFYEQYF
>-|TRBJ2-7|TRBV6-2/TRBV6-3|TRBD2
TGTGCCCGGAGTTCGGGACTCGCGGGAGTCCCCTACGAGCCGTCCTTC
CARSSGLAGVPYEPSF
>many|TRBJ1-5|TRBV12-3/TRBV12-4|-
TGTGCCAGCGGTGGGTTCAGCAATCAGCCCCAGCATTTT
CASGGFSNQPQHF
>many|TRBJ1-6|TRBV28|-
TGTGCCAGCAGTTTGGAATCCAGGGCTGATTCACCCCTCCACTTT
CASSLESRADSPLHF
>many|TRBJ2-3|TRBV7-6|TRBD2
TGTGCCAGCAGCTTAGATACTAGCGGGAGTCGCGGCACAGATACGCAGTATTTT
CASSLDTSGSRGTDTQYF
>many|TRBJ2-2|TRBV7-9|-
TGTGCCAGCAGCTCCATCCCGGGGGCGGGCACCGGGGAGCTGTTTTTT
CASSSIPGAGTGELFF
>-|TRBJ1-1|TRBV19|-
TGTGCCAGTAGACCGGGGGGGCGAGCGACTACTGAAGCTTTCTTT
CASRPGGRATTEAFF
>-|TRBJ2-2|TRBV2|-
TGTGCCAGCAGTAGGCGCGGGGAGCTGTTTTTT
CASSRRGELFF
>-|TRBJ2-5|TRBV6-1|-
TGTGCCAGCATGGGCGTGGGGGAGACCCAGTACTTC
CASMGVGETQYF
>many|TRBJ1-1|TRBV6-6|-
TGTGCCAGCAGTCAGACGGTAACGAACACTGAAGCTTTCTTT
CASSQTVTNTEAFF
>-|TRBJ2-2|TRBV4-3|-
TGCGCCAGCAGCCAAGAGGGATCGAACACCGGGGAGCTGTTTTTT
CASSQEGSNTGELFF
>-|TRBJ2-6|TRBV30|-
TGTGCCTGGAGTAGTCAGGGAACGGTTGGGGCCAACGTCCTGACTTTC
CAWSSQGTVGANVLTF
>many|TRBJ2-3|TRBV4-3|-
TGCGCCAGCAGCCAAGGGTCAGGGACCGATACGCAGTATTTT
CASSQGSGTDTQYF
>many|TRBJ1-1|TRBV13|-
TGTGCCGCCAGCCATCTGACGAACACTGAAGCTTTCTTT
CAASHLTNTEAFF
>many|TRBJ2-7|TRBV29-1|TRBD1
TGCAGCATAACAGGGGGCCGCTCCTACGAGCAGTACTTC
CSITGGRSYEQYF
>many|TRBJ2-5|TRBV7-9|-
TGTGCCAGCAGCTTCGGCCAGTCATCGTTCCAAGAGACCCAGTACTTC
CASSFGQSSFQETQYF
>many|TRBJ2-7|TRBV7-9|TRBD1
TGTGCCAGCAGCGGGGGCCGGGACAGGGTCGACGAGCAGTACTTC
CASSGGRDRVDEQYF
>few|TRBJ1-1|TRBV6-4|-
TGTGCCAGCAGTGAGGATAACGAGAACACTGAAGCTTTCTTT
CASSEDNENTEAFF
>many|TRBJ1-1|TRBV5-1|-
TGTGCCAGCAGCTTAGCTTTGAACACTGAAGCTTTCTTT
CASSLALNTEAFF
>many|TRBJ2-7|TRBV5-6|TRBD2
TGTGCCAGCAGTATCCGGCAGGGTACTAGCGGGAGTCAGTACGAGCAGTACTTC
CASSIRQGTSGSQYEQYF
>many|TRBJ2-3|TRBV6-1|-
TGTGCCAGCAAACTTACTACGGATACGCAGTATTTT
CASKLTTDTQYF
>few|TRBJ2-2|TRBV28|-
TGTGCCAGCAGTTTATGGGTGGGGGGCCTGAACACCGGGGAGCTGTTTTTT
CASSLWVGGLNTGELFF
>many|TRBJ2-6|TRBV11-2|-
TGTGCCAGCAGCTTATTCTTCTACTCTGGGGCCAACGTCCTGACTTTC
CASSLFFYSGANVLTF
>many|TRBJ2-2|TRBV20-1|TRBD2
TGCAGTGCTAGTAGTAGGGGACTAGCGGTCGGTCTGGGCGGGGAGCTGTTTTTT
CSASSRGLAVGLGGELFF
>once|TRBJ2-7|TRBV12-3/TRBV12-4|-
TGTGCCGGCAGCTCCACAGGTGACTACGAGCAGTACTTC
CAGSSTGDYEQYF
>few|TRBJ2-7|TRBV6-2/TRBV6-3|TRBD2
TGTGCCAGCAGTTATAGTACTAGCGGACCTACTACGGTAGAGCAGTACTTC
CASSYSTSGPTTVEQYF
>many|TRBJ2-7|TRBV10-3|-
TGTGCCATCAGTGACGTCCGAGCCCCCTACGAGCAGTACTTC
CAISDVRAPYEQYF
>few|TRBJ2-7|TRBV4-1|-
TGCGCCAGCAGCCAAAAGAAGACAGATTACGAGCAGTACTTC
CASSQKKTDYEQYF
>-|TRBJ2-5|TRBV5-6|-
TGTGCCAGCAGCTTGTGGCCGGGGTTGCGAGAGACCCAGTACTTC
CASSLWPGLRETQYF
>many|TRBJ1-1|TRBV9|-
TGTGCCAGCAGCGTAGATGGCTCCCCCGGGGGCACTGAAGCTTTCTTT
CASSVDGSPGGTEAFF
>many|TRBJ2-5|TRBV12-3/TRBV12-4|-
TGTGCCAGCAGCTTTCCGGGAGAAGAGACCCAGTACTTC
CASSFPGEETQYF
>many|TRBJ1-5|TRBV9|TRBD1
TGTGCCAGCAGCGCGACAGGGTTCAATCAGCCCCAGCATTTT
CASSATGFNQPQHF
>many|TRBJ1-5|TRBV19|TRBD1
TGTGCCAGTAGTCCGACAGGGATCAATCAGCCCCAGCATTTT
CASSPTGINQPQHF
>-|TRBJ2-7|TRBV9|-
TGTGCCAGCAGCGTAGGGGTTAGCGGAACCTACGAGCAGTACTTC
CASSVGVSGTYEQYF
>many|TRBJ1-4|TRBV4-3|-
TGCGCCAGCAGCCAAGAATTCACACTTAATGAAAAACTGTTTTTT
CASSQEFTLNEKLFF
>few|TRBJ2-5|TRBV25-1|-
TGTGCCAGCAGTGGTACAGGGAACCAAGAGACCCAGTACTTC
CASSGTGNQETQYF
>few|TRBJ1-5|TRBV21-1|-
TGTGCCAGCAGCAAACATAACCGACGAACAGGAGGCAATCAGCCCCAGCATTTT
CASSKHNRRTGGNQPQHF
>-|TRBJ1-1|TRBV7-9|-
TGTGCCTGCAGCCCAGTCCCCCGGTCCACTGAAGCTTTCTTT
CACSPVPRSTEAFF
>-|TRBJ2-7|TRBV20-1|TRBD1
TGCGGTGGGACAGGGGCGGGGAACGAGCAGTACTTC
CGGTGAGNEQYF
>-|TRBJ2-5|TRBV7-9|-
TGTGCCAGCAGCTTAGTTCTAGATTCGGAGACCCAGTACTTC
CASSLVLDSETQYF
>few|TRBJ1-3|TRBV3-1|-
TGTGCCAGCAGCCAGATACAGGGAACTGGAAACACCATATATTTT
CASSQIQGTGNTIYF